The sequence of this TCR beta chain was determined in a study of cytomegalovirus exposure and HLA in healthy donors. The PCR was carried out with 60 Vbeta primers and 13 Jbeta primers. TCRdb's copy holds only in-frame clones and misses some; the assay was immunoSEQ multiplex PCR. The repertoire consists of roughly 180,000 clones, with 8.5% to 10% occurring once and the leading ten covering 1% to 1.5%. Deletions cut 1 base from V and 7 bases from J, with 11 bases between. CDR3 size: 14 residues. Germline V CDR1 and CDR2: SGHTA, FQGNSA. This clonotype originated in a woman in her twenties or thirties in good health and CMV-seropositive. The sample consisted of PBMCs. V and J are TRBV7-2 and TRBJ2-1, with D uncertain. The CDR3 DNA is TGTGCCAGCAGCTTAGGGGTTAGGAGAAATGAGCAGTTCTTC. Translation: CASSLGVRRNEQFF. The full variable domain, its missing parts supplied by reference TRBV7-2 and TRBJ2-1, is GAGVSQSPSNKVTEKGKDVELRCDPISGHTALYWYRQSLGQGLEFLIYFQGNSAPDKSGLPSDRFSAERTGGSVSTLTIQRTQQEDSAVYLCASSLGVRRNEQFFGPGTRLTVL.